This TCR beta chain derives from a study of CD8+ T cells in alopecia areata. RNA extraction and reverse transcription yielded cDNA as sequencing template. TCRdb's copy holds only in-frame clones and misses some; the assay was immunoSEQ multiplex PCR. The table includes fewer than 250,000 clones, roughly 66% detected once. Germline V gene data show CDR1 as SQVTM and CDR2 as ANQGSEA. V lost 7 bases to trimming and J lost 2 bases, with 12 bases between them. The CDR3 has 14 amino acids. Regarding treatment: oral pan-JAK inhibitor, 5-10 mg twice daily. Peripheral blood, together with lesional scalp punch biopsies, was collected from alopecia areata patients.

The V gene is TRBV29-1, the J gene TRBJ1-6; weak D call: TRBD1 (5 bases). The sequences come from CD4+ T cells sorted from blood, collected at week 24, from a patient treated with tofacitinib. The sequence was collected from a human donor with alopecia areata. DNA for the CDR3: TGCAGCGCTACTACGGGGGCCTATAATTCACCCCTCCACTTT. Translated: CSATTGAYNSPLHF.